Listed below are T cell receptor beta chains from one sample, sequenced in a study of CD8 T cells in Susac syndrome. TCRdb called the immunoSEQ multiplex PCR reads again in MiXCR, with one record for every CDR3 protein. The sample has more than 80,000 distinct CDR3 sequences; around 94% are singletons. Sequencing was performed on CD8+ T cells from PBMCs. These receptor sequences come from a human donor with Susac syndrome. CDR3s include the opening cysteine and the closing phenylalanine or tryptophan. The D gene is left open where the match is weak. Clone size appears in some rows only: once, few, many, or a class for an expanded clone.

d_gene | abundance | j_gene | v_gene | CDR3nt | CDR3aa
TRBD1 | - | TRBJ2-3 | TRBV9 | TGTGCCAGCAGCGTGCAGGGGGCTTACACAGATACGCAGTATTTT | CASSVQGAYTDTQYF
- | - | TRBJ1-2 | TRBV20-1 | TGCAGTGCTAGAGATAATTGGGGGGGCGCTGAAGGCTACACCTTC | CSARDNWGGAEGYTF
- | - | TRBJ2-7 | TRBV21-1 | TGTGCCAGCAGACCCGGGACAGGCGGAACCTACGAGCAGTACTTC | CASRPGTGGTYEQYF
TRBD2 | - | TRBJ2-7 | TRBV20-1 | TGCAGTGCTAGAGCAGGGAGGACTAGCGGGGGGAAAAGCTCCTACGAGCAGTACTTC | CSARAGRTSGGKSSYEQYF
- | - | TRBJ2-5 | TRBV20-1 | TGCAGTGCTAGTGGGGGTATGGGCCTACAAGAGACCCAGTACTTC | CSASGGMGLQETQYF
TRBD2 | - | TRBJ2-3 | TRBV12-3/TRBV12-4 | TGTGCCAGCAGTTTGACTAGCGGGGCCCAGGATACGCAGTATTTT | CASSLTSGAQDTQYF
TRBD1 | - | TRBJ2-7 | TRBV20-1 | TGCAGTGCTAGAAACTCCGGGACAGGTCCCTGGGAGCAGTACTTC | CSARNSGTGPWEQYF
- | - | TRBJ2-1 | TRBV20-1 | TGCAGTGCTAGGGGGGCAGGACACTCCTACAATGAGCAGTTCTTC | CSARGAGHSYNEQFF
TRBD2 | - | TRBJ2-1 | TRBV6-4 | TGTGCCAGCAGTGAAGTAGCGGGGGTTTACAATGAGCAGTTCTTC | CASSEVAGVYNEQFF
- | once | TRBJ2-1 | TRBV5-1 | TGCGCCAGCAGCTTCGAAGGGGCTTTCAATGAGCAGTTCTTC | CASSFEGAFNEQFF
- | - | TRBJ1-2 | TRBV29-1 | TGCAGCGTTGAAGAGCGGACAGAGAACTATGGCTACACCTTC | CSVEERTENYGYTF
TRBD2 | - | TRBJ2-1 | TRBV27 | TGTGCCAGCAGTTTTAGCCTCTCCGGGACTAGCCCGTTCTTC | CASSFSLSGTSPFF
TRBD2 | - | TRBJ2-5 | TRBV7-9 | TGTGCCAGCAGCACGGGACTAGCGGGGGACAGAGAAGAGACCCAGTACTTC | CASSTGLAGDREETQYF
- | - | TRBJ2-7 | TRBV29-1 | TGCAGCGTTTACGTAGGAGACAGGTCCTACGAGCAGTACTTC | CSVYVGDRSYEQYF